The 17 T cell receptor beta chains below all came from one sample that was sequenced in a study of human T cells and chemical hapten exposure. MiXCR, run by TCRdb on the RACE reads, gives a single entry per CDR3 protein. The profile shows tens of thousands of distinct CDR3 sequences, 9.5% to 13% of them singletons. Noted time point: patch test 2, 6 weeks after DPC sensitization. Treatment meaning: therapeutic diphenylcyclopropenone sensitization with weekly scalp DPC. This specimen was whole blood, taken in connection with sensitization to the hapten diphenylcyclopropenone (DPC). Receptor source: a woman aged 25-40 years with alopecia areata. Some clones in this sample may be carry-over from other donors' samples.

The gene calls are TRBV14 and TRBJ1-1; a weak D match, TRBD1 (5 bases). The germline gives CDR1 SGHDN, CDR2 FVKESK. V was shortened by 4 bases and J by 1 base, with 19 bases between the two germline ends. The CDR3 is 17 amino acids. This CDR3 is CASSPRESWGSNTEAFF. The CDR3 DNA sequence: TGTGCCAGCAGCCCCCGGGAATCTTGGGGCTCGAACACTGAAGCTTTCTTT.

This chain connects TRBV20-1 to TRBJ1-2; D unresolved. The CDR3 is made up of 15 amino acids. CDR1 is DFQATT, CDR2 SNEGSKA, per germline (reference sequence). Between the trimmed V and J ends, which lost 0 bases and 5 bases, there was a span of 16 bases. The CDR3 DNA is TGCAGTGCTAGAGATTTCCGCAGCACGGCATATGGCTACACCTTC. Its protein product is CSARDFRSTAYGYTF.

This clonotype showed up many times. The chain is built from TRBV6-2 or TRBV6-3 and TRBJ1-4; a possible D gene is TRBD1 (5 bases). CDR1 MNHEY and CDR2 SVGEGT come from the germline V gene. CDR3 length: 12 amino acids. Trimming stripped 0 bases from V and 10 bases from J, with 6 bases between. CDR3 coding DNA: TGTGCCAGCAGTTACTCCGGGGGAAAACTGTTTTTT. Its protein product is CASSYSGGKLFF.

This clonotype was seen just once. V is TRBV6-5 and J is TRBJ2-2; tentatively, D is TRBD2 (5 bases). Trimming shortened V by 6 bases and J by 5 bases, and 7 bases separated the two germline ends. Germline CDR1 reads MNHEY; CDR2 reads SVGAGI. This CDR3 spans 12 amino acids. CDR3 loop: CASRGDTGELFF. The DNA for the CDR3 is TGTGCCAGCAGGGGAGATACCGGGGAGCTGTTTTTT.

The sample holds many counts of this clonotype. J is TRBJ2-7 and V is TRBV7-6, with 14 bases that match TRBD2. The CDR3 has 16 amino acids. Germline loops: CDR1 SGHVS, CDR2 FNYEAQ. Unmatched junction bases numbered 7, after V lost 5 bases and J lost 4 bases. The CDR3 region is CASSVGTSGGMYEQYF. The CDR3 DNA is TGTGCCAGCAGCGTGGGGACTAGCGGGGGTATGTACGAGCAGTACTTC.

This clonotype was seen only a few times. The rearrangement joins TRBV20-1 to TRBJ2-1; the D gene is possibly TRBD2 (7 bases). This CDR3 has 14 amino acids. V was cut by 5 bases and J by 5 bases, with 16 bases left in between. Germline V gives CDR1 DFQATT, CDR2 SNEGSKA (reference sequence). CDR3 residues: CSAWGRGPDNEQFF. The CDR3 nucleotides read TGCAGTGCTTGGGGGCGGGGGCCTGACAATGAGCAGTTCTTC.

The chain couples TRBV20-1 to TRBJ2-7, with 9 bases that match TRBD1. This CDR3 spans 12 amino acids. Germline CDR1 is DFQATT and CDR2 is SNEGSKA (reference sequence). CDR3 DNA sequence: TGCAGCACGGGACAGGGCACCTACGAGCAGTACTTC. Translated: CSTGQGTYEQYF.

A few counts support this clonotype. This chain uses TRBV20-1 with TRBJ1-1; no firm D call. This CDR3 has 13 residues. Germline loops: CDR1 DFQATT, CDR2 SNEGSKA (reference sequence). Trimming pared 2 bases from V and 4 bases from J, leaving 11 bases between. The CDR3 nucleotides read TGCAGTGCTAGACACGGCCAAGGCACTGAAGCTTTCTTT. Translating gives CSARHGQGTEAFF.

This clonotype was recorded many times. V is TRBV6-2 or TRBV6-3 and J is TRBJ2-1; D remains ambiguous. Germline-derived CDR1 and CDR2 are MNHEY and SVGEGT. This CDR3 contains 13 residues. V lost 2 bases and J lost 9, with 11 bases in between. The DNA for the CDR3 is TGTGCCAGCAGTTACAATGTGGCCGGTGAGCAGTTCTTC. Its protein product is CASSYNVAGEQFF.

This clonotype was counted ten times or more. The gene calls are TRBV11-3 and TRBJ2-1, with TRBD2 matching 10 bases. V gave up 5 bases and J gave up 6 bases; unmatched junction bases: 7. CDR3 length equals 15 residues. The V gene's germline CDR1 is SGHNT and CDR2 YENEEA. The CDR3, as DNA: TGTGCCAGCAGCCGGGGACTAGCGACCGGCAATGAGCAGTTCTTC. Encoded protein: CASSRGLATGNEQFF.

The table lists this clonotype with a few counts. The rearrangement joins TRBV12-3 or TRBV12-4 to TRBJ2-1; 8 positions match TRBD1. This CDR3 spans 14 amino acids. Trimming at V came to 7 bases and at J to 9 bases, leaving 11 bases not matched to a gene. Here the CDR3 reads CASKVRGTGPEQFF. In DNA, the CDR3 is TGTGCCAGCAAAGTTCGGGGGACAGGCCCTGAGCAGTTCTTC.

This clonotype was picked up many times. The chain employs TRBV11-2 and TRBJ1-1; D is perhaps TRBD1 (5 bases). Trimming pared 2 bases from V and 5 bases from J, leaving 9 bases between. Germline V CDR1 and CDR2: SGHAT, FQNNGV. The CDR3 consists of 13 residues. The DNA of the CDR3 is TGTGCCAGCAGCTTAAGGGGTCGGACTGAAGCTTTCTTT. Translation gives CASSLRGRTEAFF.

This clonotype was recorded at least ten times. The V call is TRBV3-1, the J call TRBJ1-2; possibly TRBD1 for D (6 bases). The germline V gene encodes CDR1 LGHDT and CDR2 YNNKEL (reference sequence). The CDR3 totals 15 residues. V shed 3 bases and J shed 2 bases, with 13 bases lying between them. CDR3 nucleotides: TGTGCCAGCAGCCAGACGGACAGCCGAAACTATGGCTACACCTTC. It codes for CASSQTDSRNYGYTF.

The rearrangement links TRBV28 to TRBJ2-1, with D unresolved. Per the germline V gene, CDR1 is MDHEN and CDR2 is SYDVKM. This CDR3 comprises 12 residues. V shed 6 bases and J shed 5 bases, with 8 bases lying between them. Here the CDR3 DNA reads TGTGCCAGCAGCAACGTTAACAATGAGCAGTTCTTC. Translated: CASSNVNNEQFF.

There are a few counts of this clonotype. V and J are TRBV27 and TRBJ2-7; 9 nucleotides agree with TRBD1. J gave up 3 bases and V 6 bases, and 9 bases lay outside the gene matches. The CDR3 has 15 amino acids. Looked up from germline, CDR1 is MNHEY and CDR2 is SMNVEV (reference sequence). The CDR3 region is CASSSGTGKVYEQYF. The CDR3 DNA is TGTGCCAGCAGCTCCGGGACAGGGAAAGTCTACGAGCAGTACTTC.

This clonotype appeared many times. This chain connects TRBV20-1 to TRBJ1-4; D is undetermined. Germline-derived CDR1 and CDR2 are DFQATT and SNEGSKA (reference sequence). The CDR3 length is 17 residues. V dropped 0 bases and J dropped 0 bases, with 14 bases sitting between them. The CDR3 sequence: CSARDRIQYTTNEKLFF. The CDR3 DNA sequence: TGCAGTGCTAGAGATAGGATTCAGTATACAACTAATGAAAAACTGTTTTTT.

The rearrangement joins TRBV20-1 to TRBJ2-5; 10 positions agree with TRBD2. The CDR3 sequence is 15 residues long. Germline trimming cut 4 bases from V and 5 bases from J; bases unmatched to any gene: 10. CDR1 and CDR2 from the germline V gene are DFQATT and SNEGSKA (reference sequence). The CDR3 DNA reads as TGCAGTGCTATTCTGCCAGCGGGAGGGTTGGAGACCCAGTACTTC. It yields the protein CSAILPAGGLETQYF.